This is a list of T cell receptor beta chains from one sample in a study of cytomegalovirus exposure and HLA in healthy donors. Profiled with immunoSEQ multiplex PCR; TCRdb holds only in-frame clones, not every one. The sample contains 150,000 to 200,000 clones, about four fifths of which appear only once. Sequencing input: PBMCs. These receptors were taken from a man over 45 in good health and CMV-seronegative. Both conserved end residues are part of each CDR3. A D gene is named only where the DNA matches it firmly. Clone size is stated in some rows and not others, as once, few, many or a class when expanded.

V gene	D gene	clone size	J gene	CDR3 length	CDR3 DNA	CDR3 protein
TRBV5-1	NA	few	TRBJ2-7	14	TGCGCCAGCAGCTTGACGACAGGGAGGTACGAGCAGTACTTC	CASSLTTGRYEQYF
TRBV29-1	TRBD2	once	TRBJ2-5	16	TGCAGCGTTGAAGAGAGACTAGCGGTGTACCAAGAGACCCAGTACTTC	CSVEERLAVYQETQYF
TRBV11-1	NA	NA	TRBJ1-1	16	TGTGCCAGCACCATGAGCGCAGGGGCCCCAAACACTGAAGCTTTCTTT	CASTMSAGAPNTEAFF
TRBV7-2	TRBD1	NA	TRBJ2-4	17	TGTGCCAGCAGCACTAAATTAGGGGGACAGGGGGGGAACATTCAGTACTTC	CASSTKLGGQGGNIQYF
TRBV6-1	TRBD2	NA	TRBJ2-2	16	TGTGCCAGCAGTGGAATGGGACTAGCGGGTACCGGGGAGCTGTTTTTT	CASSGMGLAGTGELFF
TRBV6-1	TRBD1	NA	TRBJ1-6	14	TGTGCCAGCAGTGCTAACAGGGGGAATTCACCCCTCCACTTT	CASSANRGNSPLHF
TRBV19	NA	NA	TRBJ2-6	16	TGTGCCAGTAGTACGCTAGTTTACTCTGGGGCCAACGTCCTGACTTTC	CASSTLVYSGANVLTF
TRBV10-3	NA	NA	TRBJ1-1	12	TGTGCCATCAGTGGGCAGGGGACTGAAGCTTTCTTT	CAISGQGTEAFF
TRBV9	NA	NA	TRBJ1-3	16	TGTGCCAGCAGCGTAAACGAGGGGGTCGCTGGAAACACCATATATTTT	CASSVNEGVAGNTIYF
TRBV5-1	TRBD1	NA	TRBJ2-7	17	TGCGCCAGCAGCGGGGACCTTGGACAGGCGAGGGCCTACGAGCAGTACTTC	CASSGDLGQARAYEQYF
TRBV7-9	TRBD1	NA	TRBJ2-5	17	TGTTCCAGCAGCCCTCGTGGGACAGGGGGGATTTTAGAGACCCAGTACTTC	CSSSPRGTGGILETQYF
TRBV6-5	TRBD1	NA	TRBJ1-4	14	TGTGCCAGCAGTTACCTGGGACAGGGTGAAAAACTGTTTTTT	CASSYLGQGEKLFF
TRBV4-3	NA	once	TRBJ2-2	14	TGCGCCAGCAGCCTGGTATCAGGGACCGGGGAGCTGTTTTTT	CASSLVSGTGELFF
TRBV9	NA	NA	TRBJ1-1	19	TGTGCCAGCAGCGTAGCTTTCGGGGATCACTATAATTTGGACACTGAAGCTTTCTTT	CASSVAFGDHYNLDTEAFF
TRBV5-1	NA	few	TRBJ2-6	16	TGCGCCAGCAGCCTTACAGGTACCTCTGGGGCCAACGTCCTGACTTTC	CASSLTGTSGANVLTF
TRBV18	TRBD1	NA	TRBJ2-7	17	TGTGCCAGCTCACCGTATGGGACAGGGCCTGGGGGGGTGGACCAGTACTTC	CASSPYGTGPGGVDQYF
TRBV6-5	TRBD1	few	TRBJ1-3	15	TGTGCCAGCAGTTACTCGACAGGGGGCGCAAACACCATATATTTT	CASSYSTGGANTIYF
TRBV5-1	NA	NA	TRBJ2-2	16	TGCGCCAGCAAGTCGGCCGAGGGAGTGAGATCCGGGGAGCTGTTTTTT	CASKSAEGVRSGELFF
TRBV6-4	TRBD1	NA	TRBJ2-3	15	TGTGCCAGCAGCGGACAGGGGACTAGCACAGATACGCAGTATTTT	CASSGQGTSTDTQYF
TRBV2	TRBD1	NA	TRBJ1-2	14	TGTGCCAGCGTCACGACAGGGCCCCCTACTGGCTACACCTTC	CASVTTGPPTGYTF
TRBV28	TRBD1	NA	TRBJ2-7	12	TGTGCCAGCTTGGACAGGGTTTCCGAGCAGTACTTC	CASLDRVSEQYF
TRBV30	NA	NA	TRBJ2-7	15	TGTGCCTGGAGTGCCAGTGAGGGAATACCGTACGAGCAGTACTTC	CAWSASEGIPYEQYF
TRBV7-2	NA	NA	TRBJ2-1	17	TGTGCCAGCAGCTTAGCGCCCGGGGCTAGTGTCGGGAGTGAGCAGTTCTTC	CASSLAPGASVGSEQFF
TRBV19	NA	NA	TRBJ1-5	14	TGTGCCAGTAGTTATGGACGAGGGTGGCAGCCCCAGCATTTT	CASSYGRGWQPQHF
TRBV9	NA	once	TRBJ2-1	14	TGTGCCAGCAGCGTAGTGGCGGGACGGAATGAGCAGTTCTTC	CASSVVAGRNEQFF
TRBV28	NA	NA	TRBJ1-2	13	TGTGCCAGCAGTCCAGCCTCAGGGGAAGGCTACACCTTC	CASSPASGEGYTF
TRBV2	NA	once	TRBJ2-1	14	TGTGCCAGCGTTGATGGCGGATCCTACAATGAGCAGTTCTTC	CASVDGGSYNEQFF
TRBV5-1	TRBD1	NA	TRBJ1-2	12	TGCGCCAGCAATGGACAGGGATATGGCTACACCTTC	CASNGQGYGYTF
TRBV13	TRBD1	NA	TRBJ2-1	16	TGTGCCAGCAGCGACGAACCAGGGGGCTCTTTCAATGAGCAGTTCTTC	CASSDEPGGSFNEQFF
TRBV6-4	NA	NA	TRBJ2-7	17	TGTGCCAGCAGTGACTTGGCCCTAGCCCTCGTCGCCTACGAGCAGTACTTC	CASSDLALALVAYEQYF
TRBV7-9	NA	NA	TRBJ1-2	13	TGTGCCAGCAGCTTAGGGGGAGGCTATGGCTACACCTTC	CASSLGGGYGYTF
TRBV6-5	NA	NA	TRBJ1-5	15	TGTGCCAGCAGTGCACAGGGTTTTAGCAATCAGCCCCAGCATTTT	CASSAQGFSNQPQHF
TRBV7-9	TRBD2	once	TRBJ2-7	17	TGTGCCAGCAGCTTTTCTAGCGGGGGACTTAGAGCCTACGAGCAGTACTTC	CASSFSSGGLRAYEQYF
TRBV28	TRBD1	NA	TRBJ1-2	14	TGTGCCAGCAGTTATAGGACAGGGAGCTATGGCTACACCTTC	CASSYRTGSYGYTF
TRBV7-2	NA	NA	TRBJ2-1	16	TGTGCCAGCAGCCCCACAGGGACCCTCTCTTACAATGAGCAGTTCTTC	CASSPTGTLSYNEQFF
TRBV4-2	NA	NA	TRBJ2-1	16	TGTGCCAGCAGCCAAGATTTGAGTAGCAGGGTTCAGGAGCAGTTCTTC	CASSQDLSSRVQEQFF
TRBV7-8	TRBD1	NA	TRBJ2-3	14	TGTGCCAGCAGCTATGGACAGGGAAGAGATACGCAGTATTTT	CASSYGQGRDTQYF
TRBV19	TRBD1	NA	TRBJ1-2	14	TGTGCCAGTAGGCCGGACAGGGGGATCTATGGCTACACCTTC	CASRPDRGIYGYTF
TRBV27	NA	NA	TRBJ2-7	12	TGTGCCAGCAGTTCGGGGACTCTCGAGCAGTACTTC	CASSSGTLEQYF
TRBV28	NA	NA	TRBJ1-3	14	TGTGCCAGCAGTTTAACATCCTCTGGAAACACCATATATTTT	CASSLTSSGNTIYF
TRBV18	TRBD1	once	TRBJ2-7	12	TGTGCCAGCTCACCTACAGGGGACGAGCAGTACTTC	CASSPTGDEQYF
TRBV5-6	TRBD1	NA	TRBJ2-7	15	TGTGCCAGCAGCTATGGGACAGGCGGCTCCTACGGGCAGTACTTC	CASSYGTGGSYGQYF
TRBV5-6	NA	NA	TRBJ2-3	16	TGTGCCAGCAGCTTGCGGGGGGCCTCTAGCACAGATACGCAGTATTTT	CASSLRGASSTDTQYF